A selection of T cell receptor beta chains follows, all from one sample in a study of PD-1 blockade in mismatch repair-deficient tumors. Only in-frame clones appear in the TCRdb table, and some are missing; sequencing was by immunoSEQ multiplex PCR. The sample holds 38,000 or so clones, 80% to 90% seen once. The sequencing here drew on peripheral blood, taken roughly 76 weeks after starting pembrolizumab. The receptors derive from an adult with mismatch repair-deficient cancer. Each CDR3 is given without its conserved first and last residue.

j_gene	v_gene	CDR3aa
TRBJ2-2	TRBV19	ASRPSGGNTGELF
TRBJ1-2	TRBV6-5	ASRAGINYGYT
TRBJ2-1	TRBV9	ASSVPAWVAGEGEQF
TRBJ2-1	TRBV19	ASSNQATKNEQF
TRBJ2-1	TRBV6-5	ASSFGTEPYNEQF
TRBJ2-5	TRBV29-1	SVGGPSGTETQY
TRBJ1-4	TRBV6-5	ASSSFATENEKLF
TRBJ1-4	TRBV6-1	ASRPGQGEKLF
TRBJ2-1	TRBV14	ASSPRDYNEQF
TRBJ1-1	TRBV19	ASSVSASLNTEAF
TRBJ1-4	TRBV29-1	SARRGTHNEKLF
TRBJ1-1	TRBV4-1	ASSQDRVLPDAF
TRBJ2-7	TRBV4-2	ASSQTSGSSYEQY
TRBJ2-1	TRBV7-2	ASSLEAGEGNEQF
TRBJ2-1	TRBV2	ASSVTSGSYSGEQF
TRBJ2-7	TRBV19	ASSIGDSYEQY
TRBJ2-3	TRBV9	ASSVGGRDTDTQY
TRBJ2-7	TRBV2	ASSESQGSEQY
TRBJ2-3	TRBV18	ASSYLPSTDTQY
TRBJ1-3	TRBV30	AWSHGGSYTIY
TRBJ2-1	TRBV2	ASTQLAGEGNEQF
TRBJ1-1	TRBV14	ASSQVSGRNTEAF
TRBJ2-2	TRBV27	ASAHTNTGELF
TRBJ2-2	TRBV7-8	ASSLPRQTGELF
TRBJ2-3	TRBV5-1	ASSWTSGSTDTQY
TRBJ2-7	TRBV18	ASWGGTEGSDEQY
TRBJ1-5	TRBV19	ASSGSGGRQPQH
TRBJ2-7	TRBV29-1	SVWAGVGEQY
TRBJ2-7	TRBV5-4	ASSLAGGAGVSYEQY
TRBJ2-5	TRBV7-3	ASSLGSSHQETQY
TRBJ1-1	TRBV30	ACQPGQSNTEAF
TRBJ2-3	TRBV6-5	ASSDFGEVADTQY
TRBJ1-3	TRBV7-8	ASSPEQDSRIY
TRBJ1-2	TRBV18	ASSLQGAGYGYT
TRBJ2-7	TRBV7-8	ASTGLTRTYEQY
TRBJ1-2	TRBV5-1	ASSLDPAQGGYT
TRBJ1-4	TRBV14	ASSQASGQRNEKLF
TRBJ2-5	TRBV19	ASRAGTEETQY
TRBJ2-1	TRBV27	ASRNLLAVEQF
TRBJ2-2	TRBV9	ASSPRGLAGSFTGELF
TRBJ2-7	TRBV7-2	ASSSGLVPYEQY
TRBJ2-5	TRBV7-6	ASSPGTGKETQY
TRBJ2-3	TRBV28	ASSIGRARGTQY
TRBJ1-2	TRBV15	ATSNRQGSGYGYT
TRBJ2-3	TRBV7-3	ASSLTGGPSDTQY
TRBJ2-5	TRBV7-9	ASSLDFGQAQY
TRBJ2-7	TRBV10-3	AISELGTDRYEQY
TRBJ1-1	TRBV30	AWTPGYRVNTEAF
TRBJ2-5	TRBV4-2	ASSQDGSRKETQY
TRBJ2-2	TRBV18	ASSPRGVGTGELF
TRBJ2-3	TRBV9	ASSGGTSGLTDTQY
TRBJ1-4	TRBV2	ATEAETNEKLF